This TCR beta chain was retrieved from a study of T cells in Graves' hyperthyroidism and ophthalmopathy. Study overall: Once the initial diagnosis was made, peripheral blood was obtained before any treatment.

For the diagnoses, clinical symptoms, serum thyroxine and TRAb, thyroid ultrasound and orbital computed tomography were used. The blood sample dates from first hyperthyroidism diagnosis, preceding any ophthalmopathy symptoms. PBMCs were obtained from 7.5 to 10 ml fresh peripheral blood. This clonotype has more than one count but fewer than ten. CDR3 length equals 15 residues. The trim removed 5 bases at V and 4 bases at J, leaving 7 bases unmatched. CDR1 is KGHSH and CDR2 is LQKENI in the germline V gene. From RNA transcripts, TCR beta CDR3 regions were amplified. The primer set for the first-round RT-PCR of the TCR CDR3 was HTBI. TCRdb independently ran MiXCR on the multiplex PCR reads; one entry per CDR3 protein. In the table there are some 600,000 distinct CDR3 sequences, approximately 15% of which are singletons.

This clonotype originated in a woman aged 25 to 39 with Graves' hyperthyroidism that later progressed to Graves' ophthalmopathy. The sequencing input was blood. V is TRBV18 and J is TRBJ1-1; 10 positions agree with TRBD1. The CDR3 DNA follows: TGTGCCAGCTCAGCTCCGGGACAGGGGTTCACTGAAGCTTTCTTT. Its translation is CASSAPGQGFTEAFF.